Below are 27 T cell receptor beta chains sequenced from a single sample in a study of blood T cell repertoires in COVID-19. Produced via immunoSEQ multiplex PCR; TCRdb's table is partial and in-frame only. The sample contains 70,000 to 95,000 clones, about 82% of which appear only once. The source material was peripheral blood. The receptors here all came from a human donor in a cohort sampled during active COVID-19.

The J gene is TRBJ2-1, the V gene TRBV29-1; 10 nucleotides match TRBD1. Germline CDR1 and CDR2: SQVTM and ANQGSEA. The CDR3 consists of 14 residues. Trimming took 6 bases from V and 5 from J; bases not matched to a gene: 7. Here the CDR3 DNA reads TGCAGCGTCCGGACAGGGGGTAACCACAATGAGCAGTTCTTC. Amino acids: CSVRTGGNHNEQFF.

This clone was detected once. The chain couples TRBV9 to TRBJ2-7, with a tentative D call TRBD1 (5 bases). Germline V lookup: CDR1 SGDLS, CDR2 YYNGEE. The CDR3 is 14 residues long. Trimming removed 0 bases at V and 3 bases at J, with 10 bases between. The CDR3 protein is CASSVGKGDYEQYF. The DNA of the CDR3 is TGTGCCAGCAGCGTAGGCAAAGGGGACTACGAGCAGTACTTC.

The chain uses TRBV2 and TRBJ1-6; 8 positions agree with TRBD1. Germline loops: CDR1 SNHLY, CDR2 FYNNEI. The length of the CDR3 is 13 residues. V lost 8 bases to trimming and J lost 10 bases; unmatched junction nucleotides: 7. The chain's CDR3 is CASSDRVGSPLHF. The DNA for the CDR3 is TGTGCCAGCTCGGACAGGGTCGGATCACCCCTCCACTTT.

The chain is built from TRBV4-3 and TRBJ1-2, with D perhaps TRBD1 (6 bases). Germline V gene lookup returns CDR1 LGHNA and CDR2 YSLEER. Trimming removed 2 bases at V and 2 bases at J, with 18 bases between. The CDR3 is 17 amino acids. The CDR3 loop is CASSQSTGQGLNYGYTF. In DNA, the CDR3 is TGCGCCAGCAGCCAATCGACAGGCCAGGGATTAAACTATGGCTACACCTTC.

This chain links TRBV7-2 with TRBJ1-4; 10 nucleotides agree with TRBD1. The CDR3 runs to 14 residues. Germline V lookup: CDR1 SGHTA, CDR2 FQGNSA. After removal of 5 bases from V and 10 bases from J, the junction contained 7 bases not matched to a gene. The CDR3 loop is CASSTGTGVGKLFF. CDR3 nucleotide sequence: TGTGCCAGCAGCACCGGGACAGGGGTGGGAAAACTGTTTTTT.

The rearrangement joins TRBV6-2 or TRBV6-3 to TRBJ2-4, with TRBD1 identical over 8 bases. The CDR3 spans 17 residues. V was pared by 6 bases and J by 0 bases, with 10 bases of the junction left unmatched. Germline assignment: CDR1 MNHEY and CDR2 SVGEGT. This CDR3 reads CASSSTGVLPAKNIQYF. The CDR3 region has the DNA TGTGCCAGCAGCTCGACAGGGGTCCTTCCAGCCAAAAACATTCAGTACTTC.

This chain links TRBV2 with TRBJ2-1; TRBD2 might be the D (6 bases). The V and J ends lost 6 bases and 6 bases respectively, with 27 bases between them. Germline V gives CDR1 SNHLY, CDR2 FYNNEI. This CDR3 spans 18 amino acids. The CDR3 DNA follows: TGTGCCAGCAGCGACACGTATCAAACTAGCTTTTCGGGCAATGAGCAGTTCTTC. Its protein product is CASSDTYQTSFSGNEQFF. The variable domain in full, completed from reference TRBV2 and TRBJ2-1, reads EPEVTQTPSHQVTQMGQEVILRCVPISNHLYFYWYRQILGQKVEFLVSFYNNEISEKSEIFDDQFSVERPDGSNFTLKIRSTKLEDSAMYFCASSDTYQTSFSGNEQFFGPGTRLTVL.

This chain connects TRBV6-5 to TRBJ1-5, with D perhaps matching TRBD1 (5 bases). The length of the CDR3 is 15 residues. Germline CDR1 and CDR2: MNHEY and SVGAGI. Trimming left V 4 bases short and J 5 bases short, with 15 bases between. This CDR3 reads CASSSGLSIDQPQHF. The CDR3 DNA reads as TGTGCCAGCAGTTCGGGACTCTCTATCGATCAGCCCCAGCATTTT.

This chain uses TRBV5-6 with TRBJ1-4, with TRBD1 as a possible D gene (6 bases). This CDR3 spans 16 amino acids. Per germline, CDR1 SGHDT and CDR2 YYEEEE. V was cut by 4 bases and J by 6 bases, with 19 bases left in between. CDR3 DNA: TGTGCCAGCAGCCGCAAGATCAGGGGCCTGGATGAAAAACTGTTTTTT. Protein sequence: CASSRKIRGLDEKLFF.

V gene TRBV16 combines with J gene TRBJ2-1; 7 bases align to TRBD2. CDR1 is KGHSY and CDR2 is FQNENV in the germline V gene. The V and J ends lost 1 base and 9 bases, in that order; junction bases with no gene match: 12. The CDR3 length is 16 residues. CDR3 sequence (DNA): TGTGCCAGCAGCCAATTGGCTAGCGGTGACGGTGGTGAGCAGTTCTTC. It yields the protein CASSQLASGDGGEQFF.

The chain combines TRBV10-3 with TRBJ1-4; TRBD1 is a possible D gene (5 bases). V was pared by 6 bases and J by 4 bases, with 9 bases between. There are 13 residues in the CDR3. CDR1 is ENHRY and CDR2 is SYGVKD in the germline V gene. DNA of the CDR3: TGTGCCATCAGAGGGGTGGATAATGAAAAACTGTTTTTT. It codes for CAIRGVDNEKLFF.

V is TRBV4-1 and J is TRBJ2-2; D ambiguous. Per germline, CDR1 MGHRA and CDR2 YSYEKL. V dropped 3 bases and J dropped 1 base, with 6 bases sitting between them. The CDR3 extends over 14 amino acids. This CDR3 is CASSQYKNTGELFF. The DNA of the CDR3 is TGCGCCAGCAGCCAGTACAAGAACACCGGGGAGCTGTTTTTT.

The chain is built from TRBV5-5 and TRBJ2-7; D is perhaps TRBD2 (5 bases). The V gene's germline CDR1 is SGHKS and CDR2 YYEKEE (reference sequence). The germline V and J ends were trimmed by 4 bases and 6 bases, with 11 bases remaining between them. The CDR3 sequence is 12 residues long. The CDR3 sequence: CASSQRAGEQYF. In DNA, the CDR3 is TGTGCCAGCAGCCAGCGCGCGGGCGAGCAGTACTTC.

The J gene is TRBJ1-2, the V gene TRBV27, with 7 positions matching TRBD1. V trimming: 6 bases; J trimming: 5 bases; junction bases outside the gene matches: 6. This CDR3 has 13 residues. Germline values: CDR1 MNHEY, CDR2 SMNVEV (reference sequence). The CDR3 protein is CASSPTRGYGYTF. DNA of the CDR3: TGTGCCAGCAGCCCTACCAGGGGGTATGGCTACACCTTC.

The chain recombines TRBV5-4 with TRBJ2-1; D may be TRBD2 (5 bases). The germline V and J ends were trimmed by 1 base and 3 bases, with 8 bases remaining between them. The CDR3 contains 14 residues. Germline V gene data show CDR1 as SGHNT and CDR2 as YYREEE (reference sequence). The CDR3 loop reads CASSLYGNYNEQFF. The CDR3 DNA reads TGTGCCAGCAGCTTGTACGGGAACTACAATGAGCAGTTCTTC.

CDR3 coding DNA: TGTGCCAGCAGTTACTCAACAGCGGGAGATGAGCAGTTCTTC. Amino acids: CASSYSTAGDEQFF. The chain joins TRBV6-2 or TRBV6-3 to TRBJ2-1, with 8 bases matching TRBD2. Germline CDR1 is MNHEY and CDR2 is SVGEGT. After removal of 0 bases from V and 8 bases from J, the junction contained 3 bases not matched to a gene. This CDR3 comprises 14 residues.

The chain has TRBV2 and TRBJ2-3, with 15 bases fitting TRBD2. The length of the CDR3 is 16 residues. Germline assignment: CDR1 SNHLY and CDR2 FYNNEI. Germline trimming cut 3 bases from V and 8 bases from J; bases unmatched to any gene: 6. CDR3 nucleotide sequence: TGTGCCAGCAGTGAGGCCGGACTAGCGGGGGGGGGTACGCAGTATTTT. This codes for CASSEAGLAGGGTQYF.

This clone was detected only a few times. This chain links TRBV7-2 with TRBJ1-5; 8 bases match TRBD1. Trimming at V came to 3 bases and at J to 4 bases, leaving 5 bases not matched to a gene. Germline assignment: CDR1 SGHTA and CDR2 FQGNSA. The CDR3 is 15 residues long. The CDR3 nucleotides read TGTGCCAGCAGCTTTACAGGGGGGGGGAATCAGCCCCAGCATTTT. Its translation: CASSFTGGGNQPQHF.

This chain links TRBV7-8 with TRBJ2-3, with TRBD2 identical over 9 bases. With V trimmed by 5 bases and J by 2 bases, 11 bases remained unmatched. The CDR3 spans 17 residues. Germline V gene sequence: CDR1 SGHVS, CDR2 FQNEAQ. The DNA of the CDR3 is TGTGCCAGCAGCCCGGGGGGGGCTAGCGGGGTCACAGATACGCAGTATTTT. It encodes CASSPGGASGVTDTQYF. Supplemented by reference TRBV7-8 and TRBJ2-3, the full variable domain reads GAGVSQSPRYKVAKRGQDVALRCDPISGHVSLFWYQQALGQGPEFLTYFQNEAQLDKSGLPSDRFFAERPEGSVSTLKIQRTQQEDSAVYLCASSPGGASGVTDTQYFGPGTRLTVL.

This rearrangement joins TRBV28 to TRBJ2-7; 9 bases are shared with TRBD2. Germline V gives CDR1 MDHEN, CDR2 SYDVKM. Trimming took 4 bases from V and 5 from J; bases not matched to a gene: 12. The CDR3 is 16 residues long. The CDR3 nucleotides read TGTGCCAGCAGTTCCCGGTGGCTAGCGGGACGCGACGAGCAGTACTTC. It translates to CASSSRWLAGRDEQYF.

The J gene is TRBJ2-1, the V gene TRBV11-2, with 9 bases identical to TRBD2. The V segment lost 0 bases and the J segment 10 bases; nucleotides outside the gene matches: 7. Per germline, CDR1 SGHAT and CDR2 FQNNGV. The CDR3 extends over 15 amino acids. CDR3 protein: CASSLERGGVSEQFF. CDR3 nucleotide sequence: TGTGCCAGCAGCTTAGAGCGGGGGGGAGTGTCGGAGCAGTTCTTC. Full variable domain (missing parts from reference TRBV11-2 and TRBJ2-1): EAGVAQSPRYKIIEKRQSVAFWCNPISGHATLYWYQQILGQGPKLLIQFQNNGVVDDSQLPKDRFSAERLKGVDSTLKIQPAKLEDSAVYLCASSLERGGVSEQFFGPGTRLTVL.

The chain uses TRBV5-6 and TRBJ1-4; D unclear. Germline loops: CDR1 SGHDT, CDR2 YYEEEE. Trimming cost V 2 bases and J 7 bases, with 15 bases left between them. This CDR3 contains 15 residues. CDR3 bases: TGTGCCAGCAGCTTCCCGACCGAGACGGGTGAAAAACTGTTTTTT. It is translated as CASSFPTETGEKLFF.

The CDR3 nucleotides are TGTGCCAGCAGTTACTCGTGGGGGGAGGGGTTCTTC. Amino acids: CASSYSWGEGFF. The chain uses TRBV6-2 or TRBV6-3 and TRBJ2-1; 7 bases are a match to TRBD2. The CDR3 has 12 residues. The V gene end was trimmed by 0 bases and the J gene end by 15 bases; junction bases not matched to a gene: 5. Germline V gene lookup returns CDR1 MNHEY and CDR2 SVGEGT.

V gene TRBV7-2 combines with J gene TRBJ2-3; no firm D call. The CDR3 totals 13 residues. V gave up 3 bases and J gave up 6 bases, with 10 bases separating them. Germline-derived CDR1 and CDR2 are SGHTA and FQGNSA. CDR3 in amino acids: CASSFLAKDTQYF. In DNA form, the CDR3 reads TGTGCCAGCAGCTTCTTAGCCAAGGATACGCAGTATTTT.

The V call is TRBV9, the J call TRBJ2-1; 9 positions agree with TRBD2. V lost 4 bases to trimming and J lost 7 bases; unmatched junction nucleotides: 9. CDR1 is SGDLS and CDR2 is YYNGEE in the germline V gene. The CDR3 sequence is 15 residues long. The CDR3, as DNA: TGTGCCAGCAGCCTGGCGGGAGGGCCGGGTAATGAGCAGTTCTTC. It specifies CASSLAGGPGNEQFF.

The rearrangement links TRBV7-2 to TRBJ2-2; 7 bases are a match to TRBD2. V was pared by 5 bases and J by 2 bases, with 5 bases of the junction left unmatched. Germline V gene sequence: CDR1 SGHTA, CDR2 FQGNSA. This CDR3 comprises 15 residues. Written as DNA, the CDR3 is TGTGCCAGCAGCGGCAGACTAGCTAACACCGGGGAGCTGTTTTTT. Translated: CASSGRLANTGELFF.

This chain connects TRBV19 to TRBJ2-3; 10 nucleotides line up with TRBD2. The CDR3 consists of 16 residues. Losses at the gene ends were 5 bases for V and 0 bases for J; bases not matched to a gene: 5. Per germline, CDR1 LNHDA and CDR2 SQIVND (reference sequence). The DNA of the CDR3 is TGTGCCAGTAGTTGGACTAGCGGCCCTAGCACAGATACGCAGTATTTT. This codes for CASSWTSGPSTDTQYF.